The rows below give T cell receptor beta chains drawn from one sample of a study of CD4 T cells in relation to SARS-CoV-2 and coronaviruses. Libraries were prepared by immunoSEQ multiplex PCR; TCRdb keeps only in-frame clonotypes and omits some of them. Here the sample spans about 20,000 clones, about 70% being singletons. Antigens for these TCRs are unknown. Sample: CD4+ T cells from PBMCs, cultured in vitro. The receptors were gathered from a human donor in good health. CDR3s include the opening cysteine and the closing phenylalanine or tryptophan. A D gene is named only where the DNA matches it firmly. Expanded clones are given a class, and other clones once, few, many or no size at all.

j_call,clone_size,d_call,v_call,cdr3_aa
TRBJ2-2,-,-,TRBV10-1,CASRENSAGELFF
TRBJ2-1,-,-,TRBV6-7,CASSYHGPGYNEQFF
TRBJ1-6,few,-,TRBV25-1,CASSVDGAYNSPLHF
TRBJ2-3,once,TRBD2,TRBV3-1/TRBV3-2,CASSQEWTSGNTDTQYF
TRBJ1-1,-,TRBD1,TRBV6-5,CASSRDSRKNTEAFF
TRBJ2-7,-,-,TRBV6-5,CASQEPAGLRYEQYF
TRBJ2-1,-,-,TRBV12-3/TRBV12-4,CATSIRVNNEQFF
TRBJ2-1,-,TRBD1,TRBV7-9,CASSLRQGVHYNEQFF
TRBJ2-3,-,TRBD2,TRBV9,CASSARAGGLTDTQYF
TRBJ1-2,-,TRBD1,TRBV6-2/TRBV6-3,CASGRGQHYGYTF
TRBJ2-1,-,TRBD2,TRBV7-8,CASSPPGGITSYNEQFF
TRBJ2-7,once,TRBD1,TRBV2,CASKKTPPGQSSYEQYF
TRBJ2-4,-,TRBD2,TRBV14,CASSQVGGGRENIQYF
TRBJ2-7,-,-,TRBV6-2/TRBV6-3,CASSNGQPGSYEQYF
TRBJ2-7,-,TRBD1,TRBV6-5,CASTVVGQGASEQYF
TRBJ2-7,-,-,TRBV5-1,CASSLDPGIYEQYF
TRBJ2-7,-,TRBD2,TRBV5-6,CASSHMLAGGYEQYF
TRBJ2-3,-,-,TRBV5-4,CASSKLGGRGTDTQYF
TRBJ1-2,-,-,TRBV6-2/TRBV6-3,CASSYVRGRFNYGYTF
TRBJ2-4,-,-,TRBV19,CASSSPGHKNIQYF
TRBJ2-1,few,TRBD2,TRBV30,CAWSDETSGDHNEQFF
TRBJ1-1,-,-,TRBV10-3,CAISRGHEAFF
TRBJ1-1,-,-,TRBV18,CASSPPNGDEAFF
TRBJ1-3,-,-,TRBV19,CASTGAVSGNTIYF
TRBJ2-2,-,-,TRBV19,CASRFQDSSTGELFF
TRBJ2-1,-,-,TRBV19,CASSIVWSSYNEQFF
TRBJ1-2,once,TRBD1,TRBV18,CASSPGTGGPYGYTF
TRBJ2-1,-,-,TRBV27,CASSFTGQYNEQFF
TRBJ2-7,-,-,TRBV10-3,CAISESWESYEQYF
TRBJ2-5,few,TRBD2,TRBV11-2,CASSFRGGREGLETQYF
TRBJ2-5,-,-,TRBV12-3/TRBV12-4,CASGEVQETQYF
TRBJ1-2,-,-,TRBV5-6,CASSLPTGTRGYTF
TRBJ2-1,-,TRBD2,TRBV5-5,CASSLTGLAAYNEQFF
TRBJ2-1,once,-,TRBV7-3,CASSFGTQSYNEQFF
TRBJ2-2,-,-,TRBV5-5,CASSRTGRPDTGELFF
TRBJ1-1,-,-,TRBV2,CASRRENQNTEAFF
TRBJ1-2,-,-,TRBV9,CASSVEGLSYGYTF
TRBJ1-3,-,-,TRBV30,CAWSANSGNTIYF
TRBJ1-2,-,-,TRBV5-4,CASSPSIQLNYGYTF
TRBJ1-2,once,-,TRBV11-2,CASSSDGNYGYTF
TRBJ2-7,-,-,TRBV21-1,CASSKVVCRRGGDEQYF
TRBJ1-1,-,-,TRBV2,CASSDPPGTEAFF